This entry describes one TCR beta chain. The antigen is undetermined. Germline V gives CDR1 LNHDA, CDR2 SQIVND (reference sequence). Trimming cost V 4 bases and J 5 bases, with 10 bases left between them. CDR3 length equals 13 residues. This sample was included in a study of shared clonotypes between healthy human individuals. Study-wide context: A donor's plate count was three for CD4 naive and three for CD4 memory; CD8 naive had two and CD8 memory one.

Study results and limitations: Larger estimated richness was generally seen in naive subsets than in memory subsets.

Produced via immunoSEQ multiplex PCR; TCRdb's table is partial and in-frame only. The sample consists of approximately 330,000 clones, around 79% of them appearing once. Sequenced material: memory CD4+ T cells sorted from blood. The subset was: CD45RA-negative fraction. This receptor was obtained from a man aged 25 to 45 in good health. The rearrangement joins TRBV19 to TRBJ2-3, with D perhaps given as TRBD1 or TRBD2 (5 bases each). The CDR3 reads CASSNTRGDTQYF. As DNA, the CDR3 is TGTGCCAGTAGTAATACGAGGGGAGATACGCAGTATTTT.